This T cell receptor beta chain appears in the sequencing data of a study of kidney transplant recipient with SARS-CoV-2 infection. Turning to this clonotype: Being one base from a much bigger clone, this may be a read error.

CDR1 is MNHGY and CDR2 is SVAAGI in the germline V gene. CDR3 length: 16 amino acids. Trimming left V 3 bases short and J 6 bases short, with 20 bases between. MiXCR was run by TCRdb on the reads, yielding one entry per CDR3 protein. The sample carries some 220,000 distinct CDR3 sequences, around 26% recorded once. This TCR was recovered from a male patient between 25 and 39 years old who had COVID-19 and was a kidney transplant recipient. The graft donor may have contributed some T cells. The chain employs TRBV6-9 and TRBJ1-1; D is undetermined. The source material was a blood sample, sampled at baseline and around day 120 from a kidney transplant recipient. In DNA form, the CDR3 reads TGTGCCAGCAGTTACCCAGGATCCCTCACGGGCTCTGAAGCTTTCTTT. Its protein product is CASSYPGSLTGSEAFF.